One sample yielded the 23 T cell receptor beta chains listed below, sequenced in a study of blood T cell repertoires in COVID-19. Here immunoSEQ multiplex PCR was the method, and the copy in TCRdb shows in-frame clones only, minus some. The sample shows approximately 150,000 clones, about 88% of them seen only once. Sequencing was carried out using peripheral blood. The receptor set was obtained from a man aged 50 to 60 who had recovered from COVID-19.

The chain carries TRBV7-2 and TRBJ2-1, with a possible D match to TRBD2 (6 bases). Trimming took off 5 bases at V and 0 bases at J, with 14 bases between the two ends. Germline-derived CDR1 and CDR2 are SGHTA and FQGNSA. The CDR3 consists of 16 residues. The CDR3 bases are TGTGCCAGCAGCCGTAGCGGATCGAGCTCCTACAATGAGCAGTTCTTC. This sequence encodes CASSRSGSSSYNEQFF.

V gene TRBV2 combines with J gene TRBJ2-1, with 8 bases lining up with TRBD1. Germline V gene lookup returns CDR1 SNHLY and CDR2 FYNNEI. The CDR3 covers 13 residues. The J segment lost 8 bases and the V segment lost 4 bases, leaving 4 bases of the junction unmatched. CDR3 sequence: CASSVDRADEQFF. The CDR3 bases are TGTGCCAGCAGTGTGGACAGGGCGGATGAGCAGTTCTTC.

The chain combines TRBV6-2 or TRBV6-3 with TRBJ2-2; 9 nucleotides line up with TRBD2. Germline CDR1 MNHEY, CDR2 SVGEGT. This CDR3 region has 16 residues. With V trimmed by 5 bases and J by 6 bases, 10 bases remained unmatched. CDR3 sequence reads: CASSPRLAGNSGELFF. The DNA of the CDR3 is TGTGCCAGCAGTCCCCGGCTAGCGGGGAATTCCGGGGAGCTGTTTTTT.

The chain uses TRBV2 and TRBJ1-2; D ambiguous. V dropped 3 bases and J dropped 7 bases, with 6 bases sitting between them. Germline values: CDR1 SNHLY, CDR2 FYNNEI. The CDR3 sequence is 11 residues long. The CDR3, as DNA: TGTGCCAGCAGTGAGGCCTCTGGCTACACCTTC. It specifies CASSEASGYTF.

The chain uses TRBV30 and TRBJ1-3, with 7 bases identical to TRBD1. Germline CDR1 reads GTSNPN; CDR2 reads SVGIG (reference sequence). The ends lost 3 bases at V and 1 base at J; junction bases unmatched: 6. This CDR3 comprises 15 residues. The CDR3: CAWSSDRRSGNTIYF. For the CDR3, the DNA is TGTGCCTGGAGCTCGGACAGGAGATCTGGAAACACCATATATTTT. The full variable domain, rest sourced from reference TRBV30 and TRBJ1-3, is SQTIHQWPATLVQPVGSPLSLECTVEGTSNPNLYWYRQAAGRGLQLLFYSVGIGQISSEVPQNLSASRPQDRQFILSSKKLLLSDSGFYLCAWSSDRRSGNTIYFGEGSWLTVV.

The chain couples TRBV30 to TRBJ1-1, with TRBD1 identical over 8 bases. Germline V gene sequence: CDR1 GTSNPN, CDR2 SVGIG (reference sequence). This CDR3 is built from 12 residues. J gave up 9 bases and V 0 bases, and 3 bases lay outside the gene matches. The CDR3 reads CAWSVGQGQAFF. The CDR3 nucleotides read TGTGCCTGGAGTGTAGGACAGGGCCAAGCTTTCTTT.

The chain uses TRBV19 and TRBJ1-1; D not resolved. V gave up 5 bases and J gave up 5 bases, with 12 bases separating them. Germline loops: CDR1 LNHDA, CDR2 SQIVND (reference sequence). The CDR3 totals 13 residues. Here the CDR3 reads CASSGGQWTEAFF. The DNA for the CDR3 is TGTGCCAGTAGTGGAGGGCAGTGGACTGAAGCTTTCTTT.

The rearrangement links TRBV28 to TRBJ1-2; the match to TRBD1 covers 8 bases. The CDR3 contains 14 residues. The germline gives CDR1 MDHEN, CDR2 SYDVKM. The V and J ends lost 5 bases and 4 bases, in that order; junction bases with no gene match: 6. The DNA for the CDR3 is TGTGCCAGCAGTAGGACGGACAGGGTCTATGGCTACACCTTC. Translated: CASSRTDRVYGYTF.

V usage is TRBV6-5 and J usage is TRBJ1-4; TRBD1 agrees at 7 bases. V was clipped by 1 base and J by 11 bases; unmatched bases: 13. The CDR3 runs 16 residues. Looked up from germline, CDR1 is MNHEY and CDR2 is SVGAGI. The CDR3 DNA follows: TGTGCCAGCAGTTACTACATAGGGGGCGGAGTAAATAAACTGTTTTTT. The encoded protein is CASSYYIGGGVNKLFF.

CDR3 sequence reads: CASSPRTEFEQYF. The DNA of the CDR3 is TGTGCCAGCAGCCCACGGACAGAGTTCGAGCAGTACTTC. This chain joins TRBV7-2 and TRBJ2-7, with a weak D call TRBD1 (6 bases). Per the germline V gene, CDR1 is SGHTA and CDR2 is FQGNSA. V lost 5 bases, J lost 6 bases, and 14 bases lay in between. There are 13 residues in the CDR3.

J is TRBJ2-2 and V is TRBV6-5, with 7 bases matching TRBD2. The CDR3 is 14 amino acids. Germline trimming cut 1 base from V and 6 bases from J; bases unmatched to any gene: 2. CDR1 and CDR2 from the germline V gene are MNHEY and SVGAGI. The CDR3 here is CASSYFGGAGELFF. DNA for the CDR3: TGTGCCAGCAGTTACTTTGGGGGGGCCGGGGAGCTGTTTTTT.

The chain employs TRBV5-1 and TRBJ2-7; 7 bases fit TRBD1. Germline V lookup: CDR1 SGHRS, CDR2 YFSETQ. The CDR3 loop spans 13 amino acids. The V gene end was trimmed by 0 bases and the J gene end by 11 bases; junction bases not matched to a gene: 8. The CDR3 sequence: CASSLGPGQGEYF. CDR3 in DNA: TGCGCCAGCAGCTTGGGCCCTGGTCAGGGGGAGTACTTC.

The rearrangement uses TRBV27 and TRBJ2-2; 14 bases line up with TRBD2. Germline CDR1 MNHEY, CDR2 SMNVEV (reference sequence). This CDR3 has 17 amino acids. J was trimmed by 7 bases and V by 6 bases; bases with no gene match: 10. CDR3 sequence (DNA): TGTGCCAGCAGGGGACCGGGACTAGCGGGAGAAGGCGGGGAGCTGTTTTTT. Translated, it gives CASRGPGLAGEGGELFF.

V is TRBV27 and J is TRBJ2-5; perhaps TRBD1 as D (5 bases). Deletions cut 6 bases from V and 4 bases from J, with 21 bases between. Germline CDR1 reads MNHEY; CDR2 reads SMNVEV (reference sequence). The CDR3 consists of 16 residues. CDR3 DNA sequence: TGTGCCAGCAGGCCCCAGTTTATGACAGTTGCAGAGACCCAGTACTTC. This gives the protein CASRPQFMTVAETQYF.

This chain uses TRBV4-2 with TRBJ2-3, with TRBD2 matching 11 bases. This CDR3 has 19 amino acids. CDR1 and CDR2 from the germline V gene are LGHNA and YNFKEQ. The V segment lost 0 bases and the J segment 3 bases; nucleotides outside the gene matches: 11. CDR3 residues: CASSQEASGGLHWTDTQYF. In nucleotides, the CDR3 is TGTGCCAGCAGCCAAGAGGCTAGCGGGGGGCTGCATTGGACAGATACGCAGTATTTT.

Turning to this clone: Other DNA sequences of this sample code for an identical CDR3. The chain has TRBV18 and TRBJ2-5, with D possibly matching TRBD2 (5 bases). CDR3 length: 13 amino acids. The germline V gene encodes CDR1 KGHSH and CDR2 LQKENI. V lost 1 base and J 5 bases, leaving 8 bases between the germline ends. The CDR3 nucleotides are TGTGCCAGCTCACCACTAAGAGGGGAGACCCAGTACTTC. Its protein product is CASSPLRGETQYF.

The J gene is TRBJ2-7, the V gene TRBV5-1, with D uncertain. V lost 0 bases, J lost 2 bases, and 6 bases lay in between. The CDR3 loop spans 13 amino acids. Germline values: CDR1 SGHRS, CDR2 YFSETQ. As DNA, the CDR3 is TGCGCCAGCAGCTTGGGCGGCACCTACGAGCAGTACTTC. It specifies CASSLGGTYEQYF.

The J gene is TRBJ2-3, the V gene TRBV7-2; D ambiguous. Trimming took off 3 bases at V and 8 bases at J, with 9 bases between the two ends. There are 12 residues in the CDR3. Per the germline V gene, CDR1 is SGHTA and CDR2 is FQGNSA. The DNA of the CDR3 is TGTGCCAGCAGCTTCGATAGTGGTACGCAGTATTTT. Translating it yields CASSFDSGTQYF.

J is TRBJ1-2 and V is TRBV10-2, with TRBD1 matching 8 bases. From germline, CDR1 is WSHSY and CDR2 SAAADI. This CDR3 region has 14 residues. V lost 8 bases and J lost 0; bases outside the gene matches: 5. CDR3 sequence reads: CASRQGPANYGYTF. The CDR3 nucleotides are TGCGCCAGCCGACAGGGGCCAGCTAACTATGGCTACACCTTC.

The rearrangement joins TRBV19 to TRBJ1-1; a weak D match, TRBD1 (6 bases). The CDR3 sequence is 15 residues long. Germline CDR1 LNHDA, CDR2 SQIVND (reference sequence). V shed 6 bases and J shed 1 base, with 15 bases lying between them. The CDR3, as DNA: TGTGCCAGTAGCCAGACAGGCGGGTCGAACACTGAAGCTTTCTTT. Its protein product is CASSQTGGSNTEAFF.

The gene calls are TRBV4-3 and TRBJ2-3; 13 bases map to TRBD2. Germline CDR1 LGHNA, CDR2 YSLEER. V lost 4 bases to trimming and J lost 5 bases; unmatched junction nucleotides: 9. There are 17 residues in the CDR3. DNA for the CDR3: TGCGCCAGCAGCCGTGGTCGGACTAGCGGGGGTAAAGATACGCAGTATTTT. It specifies CASSRGRTSGGKDTQYF.

This chain connects TRBV18 to TRBJ1-1, with TRBD1 matching over 9 bases. The germline CDR1 and CDR2 sequences are KGHSH and LQKENI. The CDR3 has 14 amino acids. J was trimmed by 5 bases and V by 3 bases; bases with no gene match: 4. The CDR3 reads CASSPLDRGTEAFF. The CDR3, as DNA: TGTGCCAGCTCACCGCTAGACAGGGGGACTGAAGCTTTCTTT. Variable domain in full (rest from reference TRBV18 and TRBJ1-1): NAGVMQNPRHLVRRRGQEARLRCSPMKGHSHVYWYRQLPEEGLKFMVYLQKENIIDESGMPKERFSAEFPKEGPSILRIQQVVRGDSAAYFCASSPLDRGTEAFFGQGTRLTVV.

The V call is TRBV7-2, the J call TRBJ1-4; 10 nucleotides line up with TRBD1. The CDR3 has 15 amino acids. Germline CDR1 reads SGHTA; CDR2 reads FQGNSA. V lost 5 bases to trimming and J lost 10 bases; unmatched junction nucleotides: 10. The CDR3 nucleotides read TGTGCCAGCAGCCTCCCTGGACAGGGGGAGGGAAAACTGTTTTTT. Translating gives CASSLPGQGEGKLFF.